This T cell receptor beta chain was profiled in a study of shared clonotypes between healthy human individuals. Assay: immunoSEQ multiplex PCR; the TCRdb copy retains only in-frame clones and omits some. The table shows approximately 500,000 clones, with approximately 79% occurring only once. This receptor was taken from a woman between 35 and 50 years old in good health. Some clones in this sample may be carry-over from other donors' samples. The specimen was PBMCs.

The DNA of the CDR3 is TGCGCCAGCAGCTTGGGAGGGACTAGCGGCTACAATGAGCAGTTCTTC. As protein: CASSLGGTSGYNEQFF. The rearrangement uses TRBV5-1 and TRBJ2-1, with 11 bases matching TRBD2. The CDR3 covers 16 residues. Germline CDR1 and CDR2: SGHRS and YFSETQ. V gave up 0 bases and J gave up 3 bases; unmatched junction bases: 2.